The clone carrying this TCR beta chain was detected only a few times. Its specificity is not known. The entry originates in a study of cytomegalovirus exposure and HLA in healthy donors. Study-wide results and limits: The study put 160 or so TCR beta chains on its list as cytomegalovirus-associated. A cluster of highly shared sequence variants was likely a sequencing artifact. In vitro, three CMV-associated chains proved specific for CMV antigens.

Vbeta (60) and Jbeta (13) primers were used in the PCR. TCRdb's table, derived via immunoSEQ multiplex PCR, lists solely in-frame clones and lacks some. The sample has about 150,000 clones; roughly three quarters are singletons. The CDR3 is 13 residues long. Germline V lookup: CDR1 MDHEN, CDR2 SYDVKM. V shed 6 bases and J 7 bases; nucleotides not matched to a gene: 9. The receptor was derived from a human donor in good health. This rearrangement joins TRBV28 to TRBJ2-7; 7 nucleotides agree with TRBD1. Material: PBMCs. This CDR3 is CASRLRGSGEQYF. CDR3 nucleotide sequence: TGTGCCAGCAGACTCAGGGGGTCGGGGGAGCAGTACTTC.